This TCR beta chain is drawn from a study of T cell repertoires in cytomegalovirus infection. Overall study: Public signatures in TCR beta pointed to CMV infection and matching HLA type.

Germline assignment: CDR1 SGHTA and CDR2 FQGNSA. Germline trimming cut 5 bases from V and 4 bases from J; bases unmatched to any gene: 8. The CDR3 is 16 residues long. In the case of this clonotype: Its specificity is not known.

TCRdb re-called the reads with MiXCR, one entry per CDR3 protein. The sample shows 310,000 or so distinct CDR3 sequences, around 25% of them seen only once. Study conclusions and caveats: Dominating the ex vivo response were HLA-C-restricted CMV-specific TCR beta clonotypes.

The sequence came from a human donor in good health (CMV status not recorded). Some clones in this sample may be carry-over from other donors' samples. The chain links TRBV7-2 to TRBJ1-6, with 7 positions matching TRBD1. This sample comprised cultured PBMCs, obtained from culture after CMV antigen stimulation. CDR3 coding DNA: TGTGCCAGCAGCCCAAGGACAGGTTTTTATAATTCACCCCTCCACTTT. This sequence encodes CASSPRTGFYNSPLHF.